This T cell receptor (beta chain) originates from a study of blood T cell repertoires in COVID-19. Whole-study context: Italy, Spain and the United States were the sources of the convalescent and acute COVID-19 samples.

Original processing methods: How many nucleated cells were present was estimated from reference gene primer amplification. Measured with immunoSEQ multiplex PCR; TCRdb has only the in-frame clones, and not every one. V and J calls and clone size are those listed in that table; D and trimming were worked out from the DNA. In the table there are about 170,000 clones, about 85% of which are singletons. Germline V gives CDR1 LNHDA, CDR2 SQIVND (reference sequence). The junction had 6 bases not matched to a gene; V was cut back by 10 bases and J by 12 bases. This CDR3 has 11 amino acids. This rearrangement joins TRBV19 to TRBJ2-1; 10 nucleotides line up with TRBD1. Sequencing was performed on peripheral blood. This receptor was taken from a woman older than 75 with COVID-19, enrolled during active disease. The CDR3 loop is CATGQGRGQFF. DNA for the CDR3: TGTGCCACGGGACAGGGGCGGGGGCAGTTCTTC.